The TCR beta chain under discussion was sequenced for a study of spatial heterogeneity in lung cancer. The wider study: Across the raw uncorrected reads, a unique TCR and UMI combination was observed, on average, more than ten times.

As for this clonotype: Its antigen remains unidentified.

V lost 2 bases to trimming and J lost 1 base, with 15 bases between them. The CDR3 length is 17 residues. Germline CDR1 SGHAT, CDR2 FQNNGV. Study-wide points: Ubiquitous expanded tumor TCRs surfaced in blood more at resection than they did at follow-up.

TCR cDNA molecules were tagged individually, and each one carried a unique molecular identifier. TCRdb called the 5' RACE reads again in MiXCR, with one record for every CDR3 protein. The data hold around 7,800 distinct CDR3 sequences, with roughly 8.6% observed a single time. Time point in this sample: sample taken at primary tumor resection. Whole RNA, isolated from tumor, nontumor lung or frozen PBMC, was sequenced without prior sorting. The receptor's source is a male donor with early-stage non-small cell lung cancer. This chain uses TRBV11-2 with TRBJ1-3; D ambiguous. The specimen comprised PBMCs, sampled at surgery. The CDR3 DNA reads TGTGCCAGCAGCTTATTTGGTCGTGAACAGTCTGGAAACACCATATATTTT. It encodes CASSLFGREQSGNTIYF.